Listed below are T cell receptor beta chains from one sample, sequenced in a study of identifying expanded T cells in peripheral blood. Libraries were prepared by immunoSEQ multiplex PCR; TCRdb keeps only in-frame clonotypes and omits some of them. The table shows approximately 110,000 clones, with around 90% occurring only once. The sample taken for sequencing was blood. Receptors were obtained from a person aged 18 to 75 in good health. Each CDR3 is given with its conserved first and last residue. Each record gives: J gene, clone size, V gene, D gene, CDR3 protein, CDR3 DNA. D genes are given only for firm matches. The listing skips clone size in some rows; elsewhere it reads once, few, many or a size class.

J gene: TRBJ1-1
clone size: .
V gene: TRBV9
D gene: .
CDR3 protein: CASSVGQMNTEAFF
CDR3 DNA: TGTGCCAGCAGCGTAGGGCAGATGAACACTGAAGCTTTCTTT

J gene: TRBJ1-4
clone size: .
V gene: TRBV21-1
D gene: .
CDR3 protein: CASSSLSGQANEKLFF
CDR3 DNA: TGTGCCAGCAGCTCACTTTCGGGACAAGCTAATGAAAAACTGTTTTTT

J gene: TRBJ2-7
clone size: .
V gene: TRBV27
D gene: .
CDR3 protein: CASSTRTYSYEQYF
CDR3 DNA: TGTGCCAGCAGTACCCGGACTTACTCCTACGAGCAGTACTTC

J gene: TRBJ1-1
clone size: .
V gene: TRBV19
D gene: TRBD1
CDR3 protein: CASSIGTGSNTEAFF
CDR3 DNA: TGTGCCAGTAGTATAGGGACAGGCTCCAACACTGAAGCTTTCTTT

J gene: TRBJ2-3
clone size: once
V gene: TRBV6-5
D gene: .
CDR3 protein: CASSSLKGLDTQYF
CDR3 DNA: TGTGCCAGCAGTTCCCTCAAGGGGTTGGATACGCAGTATTTT

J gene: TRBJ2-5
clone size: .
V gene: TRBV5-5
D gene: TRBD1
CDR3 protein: CASSDRDRDIRETQYF
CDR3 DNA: TGTGCCAGCAGCGACCGGGACAGGGATATCCGGGAGACCCAGTACTTC

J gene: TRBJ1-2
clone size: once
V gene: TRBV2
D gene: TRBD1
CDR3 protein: CASSPGQGNYGYTF
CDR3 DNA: TGTGCCAGCAGTCCGGGACAGGGGAACTATGGCTACACCTTC

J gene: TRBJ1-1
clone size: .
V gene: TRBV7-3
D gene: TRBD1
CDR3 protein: CASSSPDRGGTEAFF
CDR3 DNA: TGTGCCAGCAGCTCCCCGGACAGGGGAGGGACTGAAGCTTTCTTT

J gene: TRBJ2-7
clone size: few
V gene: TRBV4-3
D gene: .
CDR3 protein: CASSQVVGGTYEQYF
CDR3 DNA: TGCGCCAGCAGCCAAGTTGTGGGGGGCACCTACGAGCAGTACTTC

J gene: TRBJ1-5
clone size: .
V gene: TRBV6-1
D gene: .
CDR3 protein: CASSEIAPTGNQPQHF
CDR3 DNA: TGTGCCAGCAGTGAAATAGCCCCCACGGGCAATCAGCCCCAGCATTTT